The sample holds one count of the clone carrying this T cell receptor beta chain. The entry originates in a study of T cell responses to AZD1222 COVID-19 vaccine. The table came from immunoSEQ multiplex PCR; TCRdb's copy has only in-frame clones and leaves some out. The sample consists of more than 110,000 clones, about 94% of them appearing once. This CDR3 has 15 residues. The ends lost 3 bases at V and 8 bases at J; junction bases unmatched: 8. The germline CDR1 and CDR2 sequences are LNHDA and SQIVND (reference sequence). Sequences were derived from peripheral blood, sampled on day 0 of AZD1222 vaccination. The chain carries TRBV19 and TRBJ2-1, with TRBD2 identical over 9 bases. This TCR was recovered from an adult in good health. The CDR3 sequence is CASSIGSGSNHEQFF. The CDR3 bases are TGTGCCAGTAGTATCGGTAGCGGGAGTAACCATGAGCAGTTCTTC.